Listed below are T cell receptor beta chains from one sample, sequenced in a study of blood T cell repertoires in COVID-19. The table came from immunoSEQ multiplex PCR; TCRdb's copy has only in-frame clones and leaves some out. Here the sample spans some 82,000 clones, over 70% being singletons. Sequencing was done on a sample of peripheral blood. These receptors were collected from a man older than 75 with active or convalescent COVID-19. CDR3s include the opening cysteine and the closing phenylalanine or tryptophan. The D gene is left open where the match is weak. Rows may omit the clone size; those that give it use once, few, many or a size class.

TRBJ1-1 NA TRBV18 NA CASSPWAGAPNTEAFF TGTGCCAGCTCACCCTGGGCAGGGGCCCCGAACACTGAAGCTTTCTTT
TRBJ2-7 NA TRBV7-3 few CASSLRAGVYEQYF TGTGCCAGCAGCTTAAGGGCCGGGGTCTACGAGCAGTACTTC
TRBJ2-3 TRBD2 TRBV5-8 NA CASSSSGASTDTQYF TGTGCCAGCAGCTCAAGCGGGGCTAGCACAGATACGCAGTATTTT
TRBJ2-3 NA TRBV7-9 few CASSLVGSGLGQYF TGTGCCAGCAGCTTAGTTGGTTCGGGTCTCGGGCAGTATTTT
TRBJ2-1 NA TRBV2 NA CASRTIAVNEQFF TGTGCCAGCAGGACTATAGCGGTCAATGAGCAGTTCTTC
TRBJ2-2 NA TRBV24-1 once CATSAAGDTGELFF TGTGCCACCAGTGCCGCAGGCGACACCGGGGAGCTGTTTTTT
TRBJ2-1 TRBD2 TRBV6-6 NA CASSYSRAGLNEQFF TGTGCCAGCAGTTACTCAAGAGCGGGGCTCAATGAGCAGTTCTTC
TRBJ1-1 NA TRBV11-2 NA CASSLFGGVLEGEAFF TGTGCCAGCAGCTTATTTGGGGGGGTCCTCGAAGGTGAAGCTTTCTTT
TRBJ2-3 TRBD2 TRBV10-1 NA CASSASGGGTDTQYF TGCGCCAGCAGTGCCTCGGGCGGGGGTACAGATACGCAGTATTTT
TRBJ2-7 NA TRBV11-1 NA CASSTPGSGEDEQYF TGTGCCAGCAGCACCCCGGGGTCCGGGGAGGACGAGCAGTACTTC
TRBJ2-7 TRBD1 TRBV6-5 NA CASSYSGQIYEQYF TGTGCCAGCAGTTACTCGGGACAGATCTACGAGCAGTACTTC
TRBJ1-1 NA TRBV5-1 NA CASSLMTDMNTEAFF TGCGCCAGCAGCCTGATGACAGATATGAACACTGAAGCTTTCTTT
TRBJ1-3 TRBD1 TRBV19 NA CATTRGYGNTIYF TGTGCCACAACCAGGGGGTATGGAAACACCATATATTTT
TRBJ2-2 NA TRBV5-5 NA CASRTQIGAPGGELFF TGTGCCAGCAGGACCCAAATAGGGGCCCCAGGCGGGGAGCTGTTTTTT
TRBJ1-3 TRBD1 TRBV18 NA CASSPGQGPNTIYF TGTGCCAGCTCACCGGGACAGGGCCCAAACACCATATATTTT
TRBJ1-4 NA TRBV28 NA CASSFAGVGLSENEKLFF TGTGCCAGCAGTTTTGCTGGGGTGGGGCTGTCGGAGAATGAAAAACTGTTTTTT
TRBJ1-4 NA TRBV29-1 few CSGTENEKLFF TGCAGCGGGACAGAAAATGAAAAACTGTTTTTT
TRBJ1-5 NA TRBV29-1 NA CSVGQAPNQPQHF TGCAGCGTTGGACAGGCACCAAATCAGCCCCAGCATTTT
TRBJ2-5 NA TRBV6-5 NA CASSLWGPQETQYF TGTGCCAGCAGTTTGTGGGGGCCCCAAGAGACCCAGTACTTC
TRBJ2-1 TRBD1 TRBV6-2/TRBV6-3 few CASSAYAPTGVGVNNEQFF TGTGCCAGCAGCGCCTACGCCCCCACAGGGGTCGGGGTGAACAATGAGCAGTTCTTC
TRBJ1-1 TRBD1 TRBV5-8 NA CASSKDRELEAFF TGTGCCAGCAGCAAGGACAGGGAACTTGAAGCTTTCTTT
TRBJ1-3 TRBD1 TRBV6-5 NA CASRQGNSGNTIYF TGTGCCAGCCGACAGGGTAACTCTGGAAACACCATATATTTT
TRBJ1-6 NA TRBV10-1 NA CATTKEERPSRNSPLHF TGCGCCACCACTAAGGAGGAACGTCCCAGTCGAAATTCACCCCTCCACTTT
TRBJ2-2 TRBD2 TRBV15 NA CATKSGSQNTGELFF TGTGCCACCAAGAGCGGGAGCCAGAACACCGGGGAGCTGTTTTTT
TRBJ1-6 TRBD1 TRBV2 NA CASTSQGVGSPLHF TGTGCCAGCACGTCCCAGGGGGTAGGTTCACCCCTCCACTTT
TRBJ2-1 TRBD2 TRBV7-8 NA CASSLVRLATYPFYNEQFF TGTGCCAGCAGCTTAGTGCGACTAGCCACTTACCCATTTTACAATGAGCAGTTCTTC